The rows below give T cell receptor beta chains drawn from one sample of a study of T-cell memory formation after mild COVID-19. TCRdb reprocessed the 5' RACE reads via MiXCR and lists one record per CDR3 protein. Of fewer than 15,000 distinct CDR3 sequences in the sample, 14% are singletons; the top ten hold roughly 56%. Sequencing used PBMCs or a T cell subset sorted from them (not recorded which). The receptor source for this set is a man aged 18 to 35 who had mild COVID-19 (a few samples of this study predate the infection). Cell type and time point are not known. Both conserved end residues are part of each CDR3. The D gene is left open where the match is weak. Part of the rows lack a size; the others show once, few, many or a class for expanded clones.

v_gene	d_gene	j_gene	abundance	CDR3aa	CDR3nt
TRBV4-1	.	TRBJ2-7	many	CASSQDSHRPYEQYF	TGCGCCAGCAGCCAAGATAGTCACAGACCGTACGAGCAGTACTTC
TRBV6-2/TRBV6-3	.	TRBJ1-6	.	CASSSGSLHF	TGTGCCAGCAGTTCGGGTTCCCTCCACTTT
TRBV20-1	TRBD1	TRBJ1-6	few	CSARGDSNSPLHF	TGCAGTGCTAGAGGGGACAGTAATTCACCCCTCCACTTT
TRBV18	.	TRBJ1-2	.	CASSPKAGEDGYTF	TGTGCCAGCTCACCGAAAGCAGGAGAGGACGGCTACACCTTC
TRBV5-1	TRBD1	TRBJ1-2	many	CASSSRDRGLLDYGYTF	TGCGCCAGCAGCTCGAGGGACAGGGGTTTACTCGACTATGGCTACACCTTC
TRBV7-9	.	TRBJ1-3	.	CASSFPETASGNTIYF	TGTGCCAGCAGCTTCCCCGAGACAGCCTCTGGAAACACCATATATTTT
TRBV6-5	TRBD1	TRBJ2-1	few	CASRGDRVNNEQFF	TGTGCCAGCAGGGGGGACAGGGTGAACAATGAGCAGTTCTTC
TRBV29-1	TRBD2	TRBJ2-3	.	CSVAPGLAESRDTQYF	TGCAGCGTGGCCCCGGGACTAGCGGAGAGTCGAGATACGCAGTATTTT
TRBV18	.	TRBJ2-6	.	CASSSRLGPSGANVLTF	TGTGCCAGCTCATCCCGCCTTGGACCCTCTGGGGCCAACGTCCTGACTTTC
TRBV27	TRBD2	TRBJ2-1	many	CASSSSRASGGSSYNEQFF	TGTGCCAGCAGTTCCTCCAGGGCTAGCGGGGGGAGCTCCTACAATGAGCAGTTCTTC